Listed here are 3 T cell receptor beta chains from one sample, sequenced in a study of T cells in Graves' hyperthyroidism and ophthalmopathy. Researchers amplified the TCR beta CDR3 regions from RNA transcripts. TCR CDR3 underwent first-round RT-PCR with the HTBI primer set. Each CDR3 protein gets one entry after TCRdb re-called the multiplex PCR reads with MiXCR. The sample has tens of thousands of distinct CDR3 sequences, 53% seen once. Sequencing input: blood. These receptors all come from a woman aged 60-75 years with Graves' ophthalmopathy.

This clonotype showed up many times. This may arise from a read error, as a much more abundant clone is one base away. V and J are TRBV7-6 and TRBJ1-4; 7 nucleotides align to TRBD1. V lost 3 bases and J lost 8; bases outside the gene matches: 6. The CDR3 consists of 14 residues. Germline CDR1 and CDR2: SGHVS and FNYEAQ. CDR3 residues: CASSLGAGGEKLFF. Here the CDR3 DNA reads TGTGCCAGCAGCTTGGGCGCAGGGGGGGAAAAACTGTTTTTT.

This clonotype was observed at least ten times. The chain links TRBV10-1 to TRBJ2-1; TRBD2 agrees at 8 bases. CDR1 WNHNN and CDR2 SYGVQD come from the germline V gene (reference sequence). There are 17 residues in the CDR3. V was pared by 3 bases and J by 8 bases, with 15 bases of the junction left unmatched. For the CDR3, the DNA is TGCGCCAGCAGTGACCTACCGGGACTAGATTCTTCCGATGAGCAGTTCTTC. It encodes CASSDLPGLDSSDEQFF.

Worth noting for this clonotype: At one end, the junction sequence differs from germline, possibly due to a read error. V gene TRBV20-1 combines with J gene TRBJ2-1, with 7 bases identical to TRBD2. The CDR3 is made up of 20 amino acids. Per the germline V gene, CDR1 is DFQATT and CDR2 is SNEGSKA (reference sequence). CDR3 DNA: TGCAGTGTTAGACATCCCCCGGGCGGGAGTCGGGGTAGCTCCTACAATGAGCAGTTCTTC. It specifies CSVRHPPGGSRGSSYNEQFF.